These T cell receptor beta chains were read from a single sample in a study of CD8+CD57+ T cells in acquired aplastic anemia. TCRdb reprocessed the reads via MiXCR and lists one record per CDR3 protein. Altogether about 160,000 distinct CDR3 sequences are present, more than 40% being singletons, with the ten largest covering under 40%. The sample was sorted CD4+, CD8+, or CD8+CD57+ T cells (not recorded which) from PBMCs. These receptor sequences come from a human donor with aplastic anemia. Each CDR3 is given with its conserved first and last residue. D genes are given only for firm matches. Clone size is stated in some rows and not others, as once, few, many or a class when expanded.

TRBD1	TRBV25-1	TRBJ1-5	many	CASGGQGHQPQHF	TGTGCCAGCGGGGGACAGGGTCATCAGCCCCAGCATTTT
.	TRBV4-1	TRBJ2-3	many	CASSQPPSRSTDTQYF	TGCGCCAGCAGCCAACCGCCCAGTAGGAGCACAGATACGCAGTATTTT
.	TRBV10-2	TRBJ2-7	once	CASRQQIYGQYF	TGCGCCAGCAGGCAACAGATTTACGGGCAGTACTTC
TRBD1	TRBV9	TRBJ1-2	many	CASSFRQGGWNGYTF	TGTGCCAGCAGCTTCCGACAGGGGGGATGGAATGGCTACACCTTC
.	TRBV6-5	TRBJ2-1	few	CASRKGTAPNEQFF	TGTGCCAGCAGGAAAGGGACTGCCCCCAATGAGCAGTTCTTC
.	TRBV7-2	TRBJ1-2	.	CASSFPGRGDGYTF	TGTGCCAGCAGCTTCCCTGGCAGGGGTGATGGCTACACCTTC
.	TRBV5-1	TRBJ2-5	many	CASRSSGNLYQETQYF	TGCGCCAGCAGAAGTTCAGGGAACTTGTACCAAGAGACCCAGTACTTC
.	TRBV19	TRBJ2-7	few	CASSAWTFYEQYF	TGTGCCAGTAGTGCCTGGACATTCTACGAGCAGTACTTC
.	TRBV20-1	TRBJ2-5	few	CSARVQGQIETQYF	TGCAGTGCTAGAGTTCAGGGGCAGATAGAGACCCAGTACTTC
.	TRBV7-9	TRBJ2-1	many	CASSLGLNEQFF	TGTGCCAGCAGCTTAGGGCTAAATGAGCAGTTCTTC
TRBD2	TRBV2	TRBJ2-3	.	CASTSGTTDTQYF	TGTGCCAGCACTAGCGGGACCACAGATACGCAGTATTTT
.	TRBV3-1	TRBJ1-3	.	CASSRDGGGWDTIYF	TGTGCCAGCAGCCGAGATGGCGGTGGTTGGGACACCATATATTTT
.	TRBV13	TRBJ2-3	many	CASSLGRKGGDTQYF	TGTGCCAGCAGCTTAGGCAGGAAGGGTGGGGATACGCAGTATTTT
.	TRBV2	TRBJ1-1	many	CASPGVVPQNTEAFF	TGTGCCAGCCCAGGGGTCGTTCCACAGAACACTGAAGCTTTCTTT
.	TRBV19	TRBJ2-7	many	CASSISGGEQYF	TGTGCCAGTAGTATATCAGGCGGCGAGCAGTACTTC
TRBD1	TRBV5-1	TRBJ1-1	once	CASSFGQGAEAFF	TGCGCCAGCAGCTTCGGACAGGGGGCTGAAGCTTTCTTT
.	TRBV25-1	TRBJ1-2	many	CASSDSGDGYTF	TGTGCCAGCAGTGATTCTGGAGATGGCTACACCTTC
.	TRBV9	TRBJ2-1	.	CASSVGRAANNEQFF	TGTGCCAGCAGCGTAGGCAGGGCGGCAAACAATGAGCAGTTCTTC
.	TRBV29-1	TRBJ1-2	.	CSVPRGGITNYGYTF	TGCAGCGTTCCAAGGGGTGGCATTACTAACTATGGCTACACCTTC
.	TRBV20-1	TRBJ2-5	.	CSARDTGQETQYF	TGCAGTGCTAGGGACACCGGGCAAGAGACCCAGTACTTC
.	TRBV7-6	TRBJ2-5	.	CASSFFRSQGRAETQYF	TGTGCCAGCAGCTTTTTCCGAAGCCAGGGGAGGGCAGAGACCCAGTACTTC
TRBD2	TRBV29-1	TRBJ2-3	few	CSVGPGTSGWPDTQYF	TGCAGCGTTGGTCCCGGGACTAGCGGGTGGCCGGATACGCAGTATTTT
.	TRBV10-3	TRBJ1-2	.	CAISESINDLDGKGYTF	TGTGCCATCAGTGAGTCGATAAACGACCTTGACGGGAAAGGCTACACCTTC
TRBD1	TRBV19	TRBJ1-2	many	CASSRTGGVYGYTF	TGTGCCAGTAGTAGAACAGGGGGCGTCTATGGCTACACCTTC
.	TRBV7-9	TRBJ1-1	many	CASRTNTEAFF	TGTGCCAGCAGGACAAACACTGAAGCTTTCTTT
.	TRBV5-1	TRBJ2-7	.	CASSRDSGSEQYF	TGCGCCAGCAGCAGGGACTCTGGTAGCGAGCAGTACTTC
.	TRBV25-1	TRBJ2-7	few	CASSVKAEPSYEQYF	TGTGCCAGCAGCGTCAAAGCGGAGCCTTCCTACGAGCAGTACTTC
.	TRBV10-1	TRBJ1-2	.	CASSRDPNYGYTF	TGCGCCAGCAGTAGGGACCCTAACTATGGCTACACCTTC
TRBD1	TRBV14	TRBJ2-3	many	CASSLWTGGKGGSDTDTQYF	TGTGCCAGCAGCCTTTGGACAGGGGGAAAGGGAGGGTCGGACACAGATACGCAGTATTTT
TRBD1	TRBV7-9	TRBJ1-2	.	CASSLQGGGYTF	TGTGCCAGCAGCTTACAGGGGGGAGGCTACACCTTC